Below are 13 T cell receptor beta chains sequenced from a single sample in a study of T cells in Graves' hyperthyroidism and ophthalmopathy. Amplified TCR beta CDR3 regions derived from RNA transcripts. The HTBI primer set was used in a first-round RT-PCR of the TCR CDR3. In TCRdb, the multiplex PCR reads were re-called with MiXCR into one record per CDR3 protein. The table shows some 550,000 distinct CDR3 sequences, with about a fifth occurring only once. The sequenced material came from blood. The receptors shown here come from a man aged 18 to 30 with Graves' hyperthyroidism.

Many counts were recorded for this clonotype. The rearrangement uses TRBV12-3 or TRBV12-4 and TRBJ1-2; perhaps TRBD1 as D (6 bases). Between the trimmed V and J ends, which lost 5 bases and 5 bases, there was a span of 18 bases. The CDR3 is 15 residues long. The chain's CDR3 is CASSLTGPALYGYTF. The CDR3 DNA reads as TGTGCCAGCAGTCTAACAGGGCCCGCCCTATATGGCTACACCTTC.

This clonotype was counted ten times or more. The chain uses TRBV28 and TRBJ1-2; tentatively, D is TRBD1 (5 bases). This CDR3 is built from 13 residues. The ends were cut back, 10 bases at V and 3 bases at J, with 15 bases in the middle. The germline V gene encodes CDR1 MDHEN and CDR2 SYDVKM. CDR3: CATAGRMDYGYTF. CDR3 DNA: TGTGCCACCGCGGGACGGATGGACTATGGCTACACCTTC.

The V call is TRBV3-1, the J call TRBJ2-7; TRBD1 matches at 9 bases. V lost 4 bases to trimming and J lost 3 bases; unmatched junction nucleotides: 7. CDR1 is LGHDT and CDR2 is YNNKEL in the germline V gene (reference sequence). The CDR3 totals 15 residues. CDR3 sequence reads: CASSLPGTGFYEQYF. CDR3 in DNA: TGTGCCAGCAGCCTACCCGGGACAGGGTTCTACGAGCAGTACTTC.

This clonotype was seen ten or more times. CDR3 coding DNA: TGTGCCAGCAGTCATTCCGGACTGGAATCCTACGAGCAGTACTTC. Amino acids: CASSHSGLESYEQYF. V is TRBV27 and J is TRBJ2-7, with D perhaps TRBD2 (5 bases). V was pared by 5 bases and J by 1 base, with 15 bases between. The CDR3 is 15 residues long. Germline V gene lookup returns CDR1 MNHEY and CDR2 SMNVEV (reference sequence).

This clonotype came up many times. The chain couples TRBV20-1 to TRBJ2-5; D not resolved. This CDR3 is built from 13 residues. The V and J ends lost 1 base and 2 bases respectively, with 8 bases between them. Per germline, CDR1 DFQATT and CDR2 SNEGSKA (reference sequence). CDR3 sequence: CSARAAGQETQYF. The CDR3 DNA sequence: TGCAGTGCTAGAGCGGCAGGACAAGAGACCCAGTACTTC.

This clonotype was counted ten times or more. V usage is TRBV7-8 and J usage is TRBJ1-1, with 8 bases matching TRBD1. Germline CDR1 and CDR2: SGHVS and FQNEAQ. Losses at the gene ends were 3 bases for V and 4 bases for J; bases not matched to a gene: 10. This CDR3 region has 16 residues. The CDR3: CASSFSPRTGSTEAFF. CDR3 DNA: TGTGCCAGCAGCTTCTCCCCCAGGACAGGGAGCACTGAAGCTTTCTTT.

The chain recombines TRBV12-3 or TRBV12-4 with TRBJ1-1; D not certain. CDR3 length equals 12 residues. The germline V and J ends were trimmed by 2 bases and 8 bases, with 9 bases remaining between them. CDR3 protein: CASSLFGVEAFF. CDR3 DNA: TGTGCCAGCAGTTTATTCGGGGTCGAAGCTTTCTTT.

This clonotype has at least ten counts. This chain uses TRBV5-6 with TRBJ2-7; D gene unclear. Trimming removed 1 base from V and 6 bases from J, with 11 bases in between. The CDR3 covers 13 residues. Germline V CDR1 and CDR2: SGHDT, YYEEEE. The CDR3 sequence is CASSLTSGGEQYF. CDR3 DNA sequence: TGTGCCAGCAGCTTGACGTCGGGCGGCGAGCAGTACTTC. The full variable domain, its missing parts supplied by reference TRBV5-6 and TRBJ2-7, is DAGVTQSPTHLIKTRGQQVTLRCSPKSGHDTVSWYQQALGQGPQFIFQYYEEEERQRGNFPDRFSGHQFPNYSSELNVNALLLGDSALYLCASSLTSGGEQYFGPGTRLTVT.

This clonotype has a count of ten or more. The V gene is TRBV5-1, the J gene TRBJ2-7, with TRBD1 identical over 11 bases. J was trimmed by 3 bases and V by 3 bases; bases with no gene match: 5. This CDR3 region has 15 residues. Per the germline V gene, CDR1 is SGHRS and CDR2 is YFSETQ. The CDR3 protein is CASSWGQGGSYEQYF. In nucleotides, the CDR3 is TGCGCCAGCAGCTGGGGACAGGGGGGAAGCTACGAGCAGTACTTC.

This clonotype has ten or more counts. This chain uses TRBV20-1 with TRBJ1-5; D is unresolved. CDR3 length: 13 amino acids. Per the germline V gene, CDR1 is DFQATT and CDR2 is SNEGSKA (reference sequence). V lost 2 bases, J lost 7 bases, and 12 bases lay in between. CDR3 region: CSARFRPDQPQHF. CDR3 coding DNA: TGCAGTGCTAGATTTCGCCCCGACCAGCCCCAGCATTTT.

This clonotype has ten or more counts. The J gene is TRBJ2-7, the V gene TRBV7-2, with D possibly TRBD2 on 6 matching bases. Trimming shortened V by 5 bases and J by 3 bases, and 14 bases separated the two germline ends. Per germline, CDR1 SGHTA and CDR2 FQGNSA. The CDR3 loop spans 14 amino acids. CDR3 in DNA: TGTGCCAGCAGCCCAGGAGGGGTAGTCTACGAGCAGTACTTC. It encodes CASSPGGVVYEQYF. The full variable domain, its missing parts supplied by reference TRBV7-2 and TRBJ2-7, is GAGVSQSPSNKVTEKGKDVELRCDPISGHTALYWYRQSLGQGLEFLIYFQGNSAPDKSGLPSDRFSAERTGGSVSTLTIQRTQQEDSAVYLCASSPGGVVYEQYFGPGTRLTVT.

The V call is TRBV27, the J call TRBJ1-1; possibly TRBD1 for D (6 bases). CDR1 MNHEY and CDR2 SMNVEV come from the germline V gene (reference sequence). The CDR3 has 16 amino acids. Trimming pared 8 bases from V and 5 bases from J, leaving 24 bases between. CDR3 amino acids: CASQSTRGGLGTEAFF. As DNA, the CDR3 is TGTGCCAGCCAGTCGACAAGGGGGGGCTTGGGGACTGAAGCTTTCTTT.

The J gene is TRBJ1-1, the V gene TRBV7-3, with a weak D call TRBD1 (5 bases). Trimming removed 8 bases from V and 2 bases from J, with 12 bases in between. Per germline, CDR1 SGHTA and CDR2 FQGTGA. CDR3 length equals 13 residues. This chain's CDR3 is CASGRGHNTEAFF. In nucleotides, the CDR3 is TGTGCCAGCGGCCGAGGACATAACACTGAAGCTTTCTTT. Using reference TRBV7-3 and TRBJ1-1 for the parts outside the CDR3, the full variable domain is GAGVSQTPSNKVTEKGKYVELRCDPISGHTALYWYRQSLGQGPEFLIYFQGTGAADDSGLPNDRFFAVRPEGSVSTLKIQRTERGDSAVYLCASGRGHNTEAFFGQGTRLTVV.